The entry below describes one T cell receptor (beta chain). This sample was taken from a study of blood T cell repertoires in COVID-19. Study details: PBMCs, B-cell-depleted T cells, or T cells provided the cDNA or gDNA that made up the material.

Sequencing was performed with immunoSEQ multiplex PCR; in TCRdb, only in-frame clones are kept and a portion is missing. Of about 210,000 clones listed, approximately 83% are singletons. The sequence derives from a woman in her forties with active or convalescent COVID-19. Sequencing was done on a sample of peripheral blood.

DNA of the CDR3: TGTGCCAGCAGTGCTGCGGGCTACAATGAGCAGTTCTTC. This codes for CASSAAGYNEQFF. The chain joins TRBV25-1 to TRBJ2-1, with D possibly TRBD2 on 5 matching bases. V lost 4 bases to trimming and J lost 3 bases, with 7 bases between them. Germline CDR1 is MGHDK and CDR2 is SYGVNS. The CDR3 has 13 amino acids.